Listed below are T cell receptor beta chains from one sample, sequenced in a study of blood T cell repertoires in COVID-19. Repertoires were generated with immunoSEQ multiplex PCR, while TCRdb's copy carries only in-frame clones and drops some. The sample consists of 240,000 or so clones, around 84% of them appearing once. Sequencing used peripheral blood. Receptors originate from a woman in her 70s with active or convalescent COVID-19. CDR3s include the opening cysteine and the closing phenylalanine or tryptophan. Fields, in order: D gene, J gene, CDR3 length, V gene, clone size, CDR3 protein, CDR3 DNA. The D gene is left open where the match is weak. Rows may omit the clone size; those that give it use once, few, many or a size class.

d_call: TRBD2
j_call: TRBJ2-1
cdr3_length: 14
v_call: TRBV6-2/TRBV6-3
clone_size: .
cdr3_aa: CASSSGGGYNEQFF
cdr3_nt: TGTGCCAGCAGTTCCGGGGGGGGGTACAATGAGCAGTTCTTC

d_call: TRBD1
j_call: TRBJ2-3
cdr3_length: 18
v_call: TRBV27
clone_size: .
cdr3_aa: CASSFLNRGPRRPDTQYF
cdr3_nt: TGTGCCAGCAGTTTTCTCAACAGGGGCCCGAGAAGACCAGATACGCAGTATTTT

d_call: .
j_call: TRBJ1-6
cdr3_length: 14
v_call: TRBV19
clone_size: once
cdr3_aa: CASRVYRNNSPLHF
cdr3_nt: TGTGCCAGTAGGGTTTATAGAAATAATTCACCCCTCCACTTT

d_call: TRBD1
j_call: TRBJ2-7
cdr3_length: 17
v_call: TRBV3-1/TRBV3-2
clone_size: .
cdr3_aa: CASSQEGPGQASDEQYF
cdr3_nt: TGTGCCAGCAGCCAAGAAGGCCCGGGACAGGCTTCCGACGAGCAGTACTTC

d_call: .
j_call: TRBJ1-1
cdr3_length: 13
v_call: TRBV4-3
clone_size: .
cdr3_aa: CASSRGRDTEAFF
cdr3_nt: TGCGCCAGCAGCCGGGGGAGGGACACTGAAGCTTTCTTT

d_call: .
j_call: TRBJ1-1
cdr3_length: 15
v_call: TRBV5-6
clone_size: .
cdr3_aa: CASSPRTGKNTEAFF
cdr3_nt: TGTGCCAGCAGCCCGCGGACCGGGAAGAACACTGAAGCTTTCTTT

d_call: TRBD1
j_call: TRBJ2-1
cdr3_length: 14
v_call: TRBV2
clone_size: .
cdr3_aa: CASVVDRGPHEQFF
cdr3_nt: TGTGCCAGCGTGGTGGACAGGGGACCCCATGAGCAGTTCTTC

d_call: .
j_call: TRBJ1-5
cdr3_length: 14
v_call: TRBV6-6
clone_size: .
cdr3_aa: CASSQGISNQPQHF
cdr3_nt: TGTGCCAGCAGCCAGGGGATTAGCAATCAGCCCCAGCATTTT

d_call: .
j_call: TRBJ2-1
cdr3_length: 15
v_call: TRBV19
clone_size: .
cdr3_aa: CASSLEAGDYNEQFF
cdr3_nt: TGTGCCAGTAGTCTTGAGGCAGGGGACTACAATGAGCAGTTCTTC

d_call: TRBD1
j_call: TRBJ2-7
cdr3_length: 13
v_call: TRBV2
clone_size: .
cdr3_aa: CASSLQGAGEQYF
cdr3_nt: TGTGCCAGCAGTCTACAGGGGGCGGGAGAGCAGTACTTC

d_call: TRBD1
j_call: TRBJ1-5
cdr3_length: 14
v_call: TRBV24-1
clone_size: .
cdr3_aa: CATSDRQGDQPQHF
cdr3_nt: TGTGCCACCAGTGATAGGCAGGGGGATCAGCCCCAGCATTTT

d_call: .
j_call: TRBJ1-1
cdr3_length: 14
v_call: TRBV25-1
clone_size: .
cdr3_aa: CASIPGKGATEAFF
cdr3_nt: TGTGCCAGCATCCCTGGAAAGGGAGCGACTGAAGCTTTCTTT

d_call: .
j_call: TRBJ1-5
cdr3_length: 13
v_call: TRBV10-2
clone_size: .
cdr3_aa: CASAEQGLGPQHF
cdr3_nt: TGCGCCAGCGCCGAACAGGGCCTGGGGCCCCAGCATTTT

d_call: .
j_call: TRBJ1-3
cdr3_length: 15
v_call: TRBV6-2/TRBV6-3
clone_size: .
cdr3_aa: CASSLWRGYGNTIYF
cdr3_nt: TGTGCCAGCAGTCTGTGGCGAGGCTATGGAAACACCATATATTTT

d_call: TRBD1
j_call: TRBJ1-4
cdr3_length: 16
v_call: TRBV29-1
clone_size: .
cdr3_aa: CSAGTGGSRANEKLFF
cdr3_nt: TGCAGCGCTGGGACAGGGGGCAGTAGGGCTAATGAAAAACTGTTTTTT

d_call: .
j_call: TRBJ1-1
cdr3_length: 13
v_call: TRBV6-5
clone_size: .
cdr3_aa: CASSSPGLWEAFF
cdr3_nt: TGTGCCAGCAGTTCCCCAGGTCTTTGGGAAGCTTTCTTT

d_call: TRBD1
j_call: TRBJ1-2
cdr3_length: 15
v_call: TRBV19
clone_size: .
cdr3_aa: CASSIGTGTNYGYTF
cdr3_nt: TGTGCCAGTAGTATAGGGACAGGGACTAACTATGGCTACACCTTC

d_call: .
j_call: TRBJ2-3
cdr3_length: 18
v_call: TRBV10-3
clone_size: .
cdr3_aa: CAICESAGGQGPGDTQYF
cdr3_nt: TGTGCCATCTGTGAGTCGGCCGGGGGGCAGGGGCCAGGGGATACGCAGTATTTT

d_call: .
j_call: TRBJ1-1
cdr3_length: 14
v_call: TRBV5-1
clone_size: .
cdr3_aa: CASSLEHPNTEAFF
cdr3_nt: TGCGCCAGCAGCTTGGAACATCCGAACACTGAAGCTTTCTTT

d_call: .
j_call: TRBJ1-6
cdr3_length: 17
v_call: TRBV6-2/TRBV6-3
clone_size: .
cdr3_aa: CASSPRGGGSYNSPLHF
cdr3_nt: TGTGCCAGCAGCCCTAGGGGAGGGGGATCCTATAATTCACCCCTCCACTTT

d_call: .
j_call: TRBJ1-1
cdr3_length: 14
v_call: TRBV25-1
clone_size: .
cdr3_aa: CASSEYGKNTEAFF
cdr3_nt: TGTGCCAGCAGTGAATACGGGAAAAACACTGAAGCTTTCTTT

d_call: TRBD1
j_call: TRBJ1-4
cdr3_length: 14
v_call: TRBV5-1
clone_size: .
cdr3_aa: CASSLAEGAAKLFF
cdr3_nt: TGCGCCAGCAGCTTGGCGGAGGGGGCAGCAAAACTGTTTTTT

d_call: .
j_call: TRBJ2-2
cdr3_length: 17
v_call: TRBV7-2
clone_size: .
cdr3_aa: CASSLGSRARADGELFF
cdr3_nt: TGTGCCAGCAGCTTAGGGAGTAGAGCGCGAGCCGACGGGGAGCTGTTTTTT

d_call: .
j_call: TRBJ1-2
cdr3_length: 13
v_call: TRBV6-5
clone_size: .
cdr3_aa: CASRGNRNYGYTF
cdr3_nt: TGTGCCAGCAGGGGAAACAGGAACTATGGCTACACCTTC

d_call: TRBD1
j_call: TRBJ1-2
cdr3_length: 13
v_call: TRBV29-1
clone_size: .
cdr3_aa: CSVRTGGNYGYTF
cdr3_nt: TGCAGCGTTCGGACAGGGGGAAACTATGGCTACACCTTC

d_call: TRBD1
j_call: TRBJ1-2
cdr3_length: 15
v_call: TRBV9
clone_size: few
cdr3_aa: CASSVGRGQGGGYTF
cdr3_nt: TGTGCCAGCAGCGTAGGTCGGGGACAGGGTGGTGGCTACACCTTC